These T cell receptor beta chains were read from a single sample in a study of T-cell reconstitution after alpha-beta-depleted transplantation in children. MiXCR, run by TCRdb on the PCR reads, gives a single entry per CDR3 protein. Counted here are approximately 430,000 distinct CDR3 sequences, about 17% occurring once; the ten biggest clones make up 29%. The sample here was PBMCs, mostly from graft donor cells, taken 360 days after TCRalphabeta/CD19-depleted stem cell transplant. The receptors here all came from a boy younger than two who had a stem cell transplant for Wiskott-Aldrich syndrome, so the T cells may come from the graft donor. Both conserved end residues are part of each CDR3. The order of the fields is CDR3 protein, V gene, J gene.

CDR3: CASSHGLAGVYEQYF
V: TRBV4-3
J: TRBJ2-7

CDR3: CASSLVPTGQGRYEQYF
V: TRBV5-1
J: TRBJ2-7

CDR3: CAISGTGVYEQYF
V: TRBV10-3
J: TRBJ2-7

CDR3: CASSFQTSRQGAPPDTQYF
V: TRBV7-8
J: TRBJ2-3

CDR3: CASSDRATILPQETQYF
V: TRBV7-2
J: TRBJ2-5

CDR3: CASSEGAASTDTQYF
V: TRBV2
J: TRBJ2-3

CDR3: CASSLGHTRPYEQYF
V: TRBV5-1
J: TRBJ2-7

CDR3: CASSFTRGPTDTQYF
V: TRBV7-9
J: TRBJ2-3

CDR3: CASSPKGSSTDTQYF
V: TRBV7-9
J: TRBJ2-3

CDR3: CASSPGTAIDTIYF
V: TRBV12-3/TRBV12-4
J: TRBJ1-3

CDR3: CATSRDWASRGRETQYF
V: TRBV15
J: TRBJ2-5

CDR3: CASRPRLAGGPKTQYF
V: TRBV6-1
J: TRBJ2-5

CDR3: CSARDLGGRVGYNEQFF
V: TRBV20-1
J: TRBJ2-1

CDR3: CSAPRPDQPQHF
V: TRBV20-1
J: TRBJ1-5

CDR3: CASSQGERRYTF
V: TRBV13
J: TRBJ1-2

CDR3: CASSPRRITQYF
V: TRBV12-3/TRBV12-4
J: TRBJ2-3

CDR3: CATSDFPRGPLTDTQYF
V: TRBV24-1
J: TRBJ2-3

CDR3: CASSESRGADEQYF
V: TRBV10-2
J: TRBJ2-7

CDR3: CASSQLRGLGTQYF
V: TRBV11-2
J: TRBJ2-5

CDR3: CASSFSSRSGELFF
V: TRBV12-3/TRBV12-4
J: TRBJ2-2

CDR3: CASSRGGETQYF
V: TRBV13
J: TRBJ2-5

CDR3: CASSTTGRTSTDTQYF
V: TRBV12-3/TRBV12-4
J: TRBJ2-3

CDR3: CSAPRGPWAKNIQYF
V: TRBV20-1
J: TRBJ2-4

CDR3: CASSEGGRLGYEQYF
V: TRBV5-1
J: TRBJ2-7

CDR3: CASSPDRWFNEKLFF
V: TRBV18
J: TRBJ1-4

CDR3: CASSLSHMNTEAFF
V: TRBV7-2
J: TRBJ1-1

CDR3: CASSPGGRYEQYF
V: TRBV18
J: TRBJ2-7

CDR3: CASSLGTGTGANVLTF
V: TRBV5-1
J: TRBJ2-6

CDR3: CSARGWTGQDTQYF
V: TRBV20-1
J: TRBJ2-3

CDR3: CAAQGENGYTF
V: TRBV10-3
J: TRBJ1-2

CDR3: CASSYLGGPHQETQYF
V: TRBV6-5
J: TRBJ2-5

CDR3: CSASELWDHYEQYF
V: TRBV20-1
J: TRBJ2-7

CDR3: CASSLYPRDGYTF
V: TRBV12-3/TRBV12-4
J: TRBJ1-2

CDR3: CASRRELGSPLHF
V: TRBV10-1
J: TRBJ1-6

CDR3: CASRQGPDSNQPQHF
V: TRBV4-1
J: TRBJ1-5

CDR3: CASSPGQVKSPLHF
V: TRBV12-3/TRBV12-4
J: TRBJ1-6

CDR3: CASSLGLRTEGPRAGELFF
V: TRBV5-1
J: TRBJ2-2

CDR3: CASGHPNTGELFF
V: TRBV6-4
J: TRBJ2-2

CDR3: CASSLGALTAWGFF
V: TRBV5-5
J: TRBJ2-1

CDR3: CRASEGSFYNEQFF
V: TRBV20-1
J: TRBJ2-1

CDR3: CASSLTGGATQYF
V: TRBV5-6
J: TRBJ2-5

CDR3: CASSPGTGLGQPQHF
V: TRBV7-2
J: TRBJ1-5

CDR3: CASSDRGFHEQFF
V: TRBV5-1
J: TRBJ2-1

CDR3: CASSLTTEADTQYF
V: TRBV5-1
J: TRBJ2-3

CDR3: CANSPKTDTQYF
V: TRBV7-2
J: TRBJ2-3

CDR3: CASSLLGDTYEQYF
V: TRBV5-6
J: TRBJ2-7

CDR3: CASSLRGLGTETQYF
V: TRBV27
J: TRBJ2-5

CDR3: CASSHGTGAYEQYF
V: TRBV4-3
J: TRBJ2-7

CDR3: CSANGLAGVSYEQYF
V: TRBV20-1
J: TRBJ2-7

CDR3: CASSQVGGGRNQPQHF
V: TRBV4-1
J: TRBJ1-5